What follows are 31 T cell receptor beta chains derived from one specimen sequenced in a study of shared clonotypes between healthy human individuals (dated by TCRdb to 2018 to 2020). Libraries were made using the immunoSEQ multiplex PCR assay. The table comes from immuneACCESS by way of TCRdb, which keeps in-frame sequences with V and J called. Part of the clones is missing from these tables; in studies checked, under half for an unresolved V gene and the rest for unknown reasons. The sample table shows over a million clones, and 60% to 80% are seen once. Of the sample, about 1.5% is held by the ten largest clones. The sequenced sample was memory CD4+ T cells sorted from blood. The cell subset or site label of this sample denotes: CD45RA-negative fraction. All receptors come from a young man in good health.

This chain connects TRBV11-2 to TRBJ1-2; D is perhaps TRBD1 (6 bases). Trimming shortened V by 10 bases and J by 8 bases, and 20 bases separated the two germline ends. The CDR3 sequence is 13 residues long. Germline assignment: CDR1 SGHAT and CDR2 FQNNGV. The CDR3 region has the DNA TGTGCCACCGGACTGGGGGGCGCAAGCGGCTACACCTTC. This sequence encodes CATGLGGASGYTF. The full variable domain, rest sourced from reference TRBV11-2 and TRBJ1-2, is EAGVAQSPRYKIIEKRQSVAFWCNPISGHATLYWYQQILGQGPKLLIQFQNNGVVDDSQLPKDRFSAERLKGVDSTLKIQPAKLEDSAVYLCATGLGGASGYTFGSGTRLTVV.

V and J are TRBV18 and TRBJ2-6; the D is unclear. Trimming shortened V by 3 bases and J by 0 bases, and 9 bases separated the two germline ends. The CDR3 sequence is 16 residues long. CDR1 is KGHSH, CDR2 LQKENI, per germline. CDR3 protein: CASSPAAISGANVLTF. CDR3 nucleotides: TGTGCCAGCTCACCGGCAGCTATCTCTGGGGCCAACGTCCTGACTTTC.

This clone was detected a few times. The chain carries TRBV6-6 and TRBJ2-6, with 7 bases matching TRBD1. Germline V lookup: CDR1 MNHNY, CDR2 SVGAGI (reference sequence). Unmatched junction bases numbered 9, after V lost 2 bases and J lost 11 bases. The CDR3 length is 15 residues. The CDR3 protein is CASSYPGTDIDVLTF. The CDR3 DNA sequence: TGTGCCAGCAGTTACCCCGGGACAGATATAGACGTCCTGACTTTC.

The rearrangement joins TRBV18 to TRBJ2-1, with D hard to call. Germline lookup yields CDR1 KGHSH and CDR2 LQKENI. This CDR3 spans 15 amino acids. Trimming took off 0 bases at V and 1 base at J, with 7 bases between the two ends. CDR3 coding DNA: TGTGCCAGCTCACCACCGCAGAGGTCCTACAATGAGCAGTTCTTC. This codes for CASSPPQRSYNEQFF.

The rearrangement uses TRBV5-1 and TRBJ2-6; 8 nucleotides line up with TRBD1. The CDR3 loop spans 18 amino acids. Trimming removed 3 bases from V and 2 bases from J; junction bases left unmatched: 10. Germline V CDR1 and CDR2: SGHRS, YFSETQ. CDR3 bases: TGCGCCAGCAGCTCTCCTCGGACAGGGACCACTGGGGCCAACGTCCTGACTTTC. This codes for CASSSPRTGTTGANVLTF.

This sequence joins TRBV27 and TRBJ1-2; 7 bases map to TRBD1. V trimming: 10 bases; J trimming: 6 bases; junction bases outside the gene matches: 14. Germline values: CDR1 MNHEY, CDR2 SMNVEV (reference sequence). The CDR3 spans 14 residues. This CDR3 reads CATLEQGRRDGYTF. CDR3 sequence (DNA): TGTGCCACCTTAGAACAGGGGCGTAGGGATGGCTACACCTTC.

The V gene is TRBV4-1, the J gene TRBJ2-2; 10 positions match TRBD1. Trimming took 4 bases from V and 7 from J; bases not matched to a gene: 3. Germline V lookup: CDR1 MGHRA, CDR2 YSYEKL. The CDR3 runs to 14 residues. The CDR3 bases are TGCGCCAGCAGCCGGGACAGGGGTGACGGGGAGCTGTTTTTT. As protein: CASSRDRGDGELFF.

The rearrangement links TRBV7-9 to TRBJ1-4; a possible D gene is TRBD1 (5 bases). Trimming took 5 bases from V and 8 from J, leaving 18 bases between them. This CDR3 contains 15 residues. Germline V CDR1 and CDR2: SEHNR, FQNEAQ (reference sequence). CDR3 bases: TGTGCCAGCAGCCCAGACAGTTCTTCATACGAAAAACTGTTTTTT. This codes for CASSPDSSSYEKLFF.

This clone was detected a few times. The genes are TRBV6-6 and TRBJ1-2; 8 nucleotides match TRBD1. Germline-derived CDR1 and CDR2 are MNHNY and SVGAGI (reference sequence). J was trimmed by 6 bases and V by 4 bases; bases with no gene match: 7. The CDR3 runs 14 residues. CDR3 coding DNA: TGTGCCAGCAGTTCCTCGACAGGGGCGAATGGCTACACCTTC. Amino acids: CASSSSTGANGYTF.

This chain connects TRBV5-8 to TRBJ2-2, with 8 bases matching TRBD1. J lost 5 bases, V lost 2 bases, and 5 bases had no gene match. Germline lookup yields CDR1 SGHTS and CDR2 YDEGEE. This CDR3 has 15 amino acids. In DNA, the CDR3 is TGTGCCAGCAGCTTTAGGACAGGGTTAACCGGGGAGCTGTTTTTT. This encodes CASSFRTGLTGELFF.

The rearrangement links TRBV7-6 to TRBJ2-7; D is perhaps TRBD2 (6 bases). This CDR3 is 14 amino acids long. CDR1 and CDR2 from the germline V gene are SGHVS and FNYEAQ. V was clipped by 1 base and J by 6 bases, with 13 bases between them. The CDR3 is CASSLGGKTSEQYF. The CDR3 bases are TGTGCCAGCAGCTTAGGGGGAAAGACTAGCGAGCAGTACTTC.

The chain's CDR3 is CASSGWQKRDTQYF. The DNA for the CDR3 is TGTGCCAGCAGTGGGTGGCAGAAGAGAGATACGCAGTATTTT. The chain uses TRBV2 and TRBJ2-3; unclear D gene. Germline CDR1 and CDR2: SNHLY and FYNNEI. The V gene lost 4 bases and the J gene lost 5 bases, with 13 bases spanning the gap. The length of the CDR3 is 14 residues.

This chain uses TRBV19 with TRBJ1-1; D is unclear. V gave up 7 bases and J gave up 1 base, with 10 bases separating them. The germline V gene has CDR1 LNHDA and CDR2 SQIVND (reference sequence). This CDR3 region has 13 residues. The chain's CDR3 is CASKYNTNTEAFF. CDR3 in DNA: TGTGCCAGTAAATATAATACGAACACTGAAGCTTTCTTT.

The gene calls are TRBV5-1 and TRBJ1-2; no reliable D call. Germline loops: CDR1 SGHRS, CDR2 YFSETQ. V was cut by 2 bases and J by 4 bases, with 15 bases left in between. This CDR3 region has 15 residues. Here the CDR3 reads CASSFSAGQSYGYTF. The CDR3, as DNA: TGCGCCAGCAGCTTCTCAGCTGGGCAGAGCTATGGCTACACCTTC. Full variable domain (remainder filled in from reference TRBV5-1 and TRBJ1-2): KAGVTQTPRYLIKTRGQQVTLSCSPISGHRSVSWYQQTPGQGLQFLFEYFSETQRNKGNFPGRFSGRQFSNSRSEMNVSTLELGDSALYLCASSFSAGQSYGYTFGSGTRLTVV.

The rearrangement links TRBV5-1 to TRBJ2-3; no definite D call. Germline CDR1 reads SGHRS; CDR2 reads YFSETQ. The CDR3 totals 14 residues. Trimming pared 0 bases from V and 4 bases from J, leaving 9 bases between. CDR3: CASSLGSMPDTQYF. The CDR3 nucleotides read TGCGCCAGCAGCTTGGGGTCCATGCCAGATACGCAGTATTTT.

This clone was picked up a small number of times. The chain carries TRBV7-6 and TRBJ2-5; 8 nucleotides agree with TRBD1. The CDR3 runs 15 residues. After removal of 5 bases from V and 1 base from J, the junction contained 6 bases not matched to a gene. Germline assignment: CDR1 SGHVS and CDR2 FNYEAQ. This chain's CDR3 is CASSASGQAQETQYF. The DNA of the CDR3 is TGTGCCAGCAGCGCCTCGGGACAGGCCCAAGAGACCCAGTACTTC.

The rearrangement links TRBV5-1 to TRBJ1-1; tentatively, D is TRBD1 (6 bases). The CDR3 contains 12 residues. V dropped 3 bases and J dropped 7 bases, with 10 bases sitting between them. Germline V gene lookup returns CDR1 SGHRS and CDR2 YFSETQ. This CDR3 is CASSSAGDEAFF. The CDR3 nucleotides read TGCGCCAGCAGCTCCGCAGGGGATGAAGCTTTCTTT.

The chain carries TRBV2 and TRBJ2-2; the D is unclear. The V and J ends lost 7 bases and 6 bases respectively, with 9 bases between them. CDR1 and CDR2 (germline): SNHLY, FYNNEI. The CDR3 length is 12 residues. The CDR3 here is CASKRLAGELFF. The CDR3 DNA reads TGTGCCAGCAAGAGGTTAGCCGGGGAGCTGTTTTTT.

The gene calls are TRBV6-1 and TRBJ2-4; either TRBD1 or TRBD2 may fit D (5 bases each). The V end lost 7 bases, the J end lost 5 bases, and 15 bases lay between the germline ends. CDR3 size: 14 residues. CDR1 and CDR2 from the germline V gene are MNHNS and SASEGT. CDR3 amino acids: CASTTGGDQNIQYF. CDR3 bases: TGTGCCAGCACTACTGGGGGTGATCAAAACATTCAGTACTTC.

The chain employs TRBV5-1 and TRBJ2-2; D may be TRBD2 (6 bases). Trimming took off 4 bases at V and 3 bases at J, with 10 bases between the two ends. The CDR3 has 14 residues. The germline V gene has CDR1 SGHRS and CDR2 YFSETQ. CDR3 DNA sequence: TGCGCCAGCAGCCCGGGGGAATACACCGGGGAGCTGTTTTTT. This codes for CASSPGEYTGELFF.

Comment on this clone: A much larger clone differs by one base, so this may be a read error. The gene calls are TRBV7-2 and TRBJ2-5; the D gene is possibly TRBD1 (6 bases). Germline CDR1 reads SGHTA; CDR2 reads FQGNSA. The CDR3 spans 13 residues. The CDR3 region has the DNA TGTGCCGGCAGCACCAACTTAGGGGGGACCCAGTACTTC. Amino acid sequence: CAGSTNLGGTQYF.

The V and J genes are TRBV29-1 and TRBJ2-1, with 8 positions matching TRBD2. Per the germline V gene, CDR1 is SQVTM and CDR2 is ANQGSEA. V trimming: 0 bases; J trimming: 1 base; junction bases outside the gene matches: 5. The CDR3 length is 16 residues. In nucleotides, the CDR3 is TGCAGCGTTGAAGAGGGAGCGGGAGCATCCTACAATGAGCAGTTCTTC. Protein product: CSVEEGAGASYNEQFF.

This clone appeared a few times. The rearrangement joins TRBV7-6 to TRBJ1-1; D not resolved. Germline lookup yields CDR1 SGHVS and CDR2 FNYEAQ. Trimming pared 5 bases from V and 3 bases from J, leaving 13 bases between. The CDR3 covers 14 residues. CDR3 DNA: TGTGCCAGCAGCGCTCAAATCGGGGACACTGAAGCTTTCTTT. Translation: CASSAQIGDTEAFF. Looking up the rest from reference TRBV7-6 and TRBJ1-1 gives the full variable domain: GAGVSQSPRYKVTKRGQDVALRCDPISGHVSLYWYRQALGQGPEFLTYFNYEAQQDKSGLPNDRFSAERPEGSISTLTIQRTEQRDSAMYRCASSAQIGDTEAFFGQGTRLTVV.

The chain links TRBV5-1 to TRBJ1-1; the D gene is possibly TRBD1 (5 bases). Per the germline V gene, CDR1 is SGHRS and CDR2 is YFSETQ. This CDR3 is built from 15 residues. V was cut by 3 bases and J by 0 bases, with 12 bases left in between. The CDR3: CASSWDGRVNTEAFF. Written as DNA, the CDR3 is TGCGCCAGCAGCTGGGACGGTCGGGTGAACACTGAAGCTTTCTTT.

The sample holds one count of this clone. This chain joins TRBV18 and TRBJ2-1; 10 bases agree with TRBD2. The CDR3 length is 18 residues. Germline CDR1 and CDR2: KGHSH and LQKENI. The ends lost 0 bases at V and 7 bases at J; junction bases unmatched: 12. The CDR3 DNA reads TGTGCCAGCTCACCACCACCAGGGACTAGCGCGAAGAGGAATGAGCAGTTCTTC. Translation gives CASSPPPGTSAKRNEQFF.

The CDR3 protein is CASSLEVTFTDTQYF. The CDR3 DNA reads TGTGCCAGCAGCTTAGAGGTCACATTCACAGATACGCAGTATTTT. The chain carries TRBV11-2 and TRBJ2-3; D gene unclear. CDR3 size: 15 residues. Trimming removed 0 bases from V and 2 bases from J, with 9 bases in between. Germline V CDR1 and CDR2: SGHAT, FQNNGV.

This clone has a single count. The gene calls are TRBV4-3 and TRBJ2-1; a weak D match, TRBD2 (6 bases). Germline CDR1 reads LGHNA; CDR2 reads YSLEER. Trimming shortened V by 3 bases and J by 9 bases, and 15 bases separated the two germline ends. There are 14 residues in the CDR3. The CDR3 is CASSQWGGISEQFF. As DNA, the CDR3 is TGCGCCAGCAGCCAGTGGGGCGGGATCAGTGAGCAGTTCTTC.

The chain is built from TRBV11-2 and TRBJ2-7, with TRBD1 identical over 9 bases. Germline V gives CDR1 SGHAT, CDR2 FQNNGV. This CDR3 contains 15 residues. V lost 4 bases to trimming and J lost 7 bases; unmatched junction nucleotides: 11. CDR3 DNA: TGTGCCAGCAGCTCGCCGGGACAGGGCTTATCGGAGCAGTACTTC. Translation gives CASSSPGQGLSEQYF. Filled out from reference TRBV11-2 and TRBJ2-7, the complete variable domain reads EAGVAQSPRYKIIEKRQSVAFWCNPISGHATLYWYQQILGQGPKLLIQFQNNGVVDDSQLPKDRFSAERLKGVDSTLKIQPAKLEDSAVYLCASSSPGQGLSEQYFGPGTRLTVT.

J is TRBJ2-7 and V is TRBV18; D is uncertain. The CDR3 consists of 15 residues. The V gene's germline CDR1 is KGHSH and CDR2 LQKENI. Trimming cost V 3 bases and J 0 bases, with 12 bases left between them. This chain's CDR3 is CASSPGWSASYEQYF. DNA of the CDR3: TGTGCCAGCTCACCGGGATGGAGTGCCTCCTACGAGCAGTACTTC.

CDR3 in amino acids: CASSLTMGQYTGELFF. DNA for the CDR3: TGTGCCAGCTCACTAACGATGGGACAGTACACCGGGGAGCTGTTTTTT. The genes are TRBV18 and TRBJ2-2; 7 bases map to TRBD1. Germline trimming cut 4 bases from V and 3 bases from J; bases unmatched to any gene: 8. The CDR3 loop spans 16 amino acids. Per germline, CDR1 KGHSH and CDR2 LQKENI.

The chain has TRBV10-1 and TRBJ2-7; perhaps TRBD2 as D (5 bases). Trimming removed 0 bases from V and 5 bases from J, with 17 bases in between. Looked up from germline, CDR1 is WNHNN and CDR2 is SYGVQD (reference sequence). This CDR3 is 16 amino acids long. CDR3 sequence: CASSESSSSSGDEQYF. Here the CDR3 DNA reads TGCGCCAGCAGTGAGTCGTCGTCTAGCTCCGGCGACGAGCAGTACTTC.